Reported below is one T cell receptor (beta chain). The antigen is not known. Researchers ran the PCR with 60 Vbeta and 13 Jbeta primers. The assay was immunoSEQ multiplex PCR, and TCRdb's table has in-frame clones only and misses some. The data contain approximately 99,000 clones, roughly 73% of them singletons. The data stem from a study of cytomegalovirus exposure and HLA in healthy donors. Study-wide points: Usually a TCR sequence was rare, but some public TCRs were found in many donors. With further analysis later on, most CMV-associated TCR beta chains appeared HLA-restricted. In a later analysis, at a false discovery rate of 0.05, approximately 18,000 TCR beta sequences were associated with HLA alleles.

Sequencing was carried out using PBMCs. The TCR was taken from a man aged 40-55 years in good health and CMV-seronegative.

The CDR3 DNA follows: TGTGCCAGCAGCTTGATAAACAACTACGAGCAGTACTTC. This codes for CASSLINNYEQYF. The chain uses TRBV7-9 and TRBJ2-5; D remains unclear. The end of the DNA fits TRBJ2-7 better, so the J call may be wrong. This CDR3 region has 13 residues. CDR1 SEHNR and CDR2 FQNEAQ come from the germline V gene (reference sequence).